The 26 T cell receptor beta chains below all came from one sample that was sequenced in a study of blood T cell repertoires in COVID-19. Assay used: immunoSEQ multiplex PCR; TCRdb lists only in-frame clones, some missing. The data show a few hundred thousand clones, with about 88% seen just once and approximately 3.8% held by the top ten. Specimen: peripheral blood. Receptors originate from a man aged 55 to 70 who had recovered from COVID-19.

The genes are TRBV19 and TRBJ1-5; 8 nucleotides line up with TRBD1. CDR3 size: 15 residues. The trim removed 6 bases at V and 2 bases at J, leaving 6 bases unmatched. Germline CDR1 is LNHDA and CDR2 is SQIVND (reference sequence). CDR3 nucleotides: TGTGCCAGTAGCCCGGGACAGGTTGGCAATCAGCCCCAGCATTTT. It codes for CASSPGQVGNQPQHF.

The J gene is TRBJ2-2, the V gene TRBV15; TRBD2 might be the D (6 bases). The germline V gene has CDR1 LNHNV and CDR2 YYDKDF (reference sequence). Trimming stripped 1 base from V and 6 bases from J, with 12 bases between. The CDR3 covers 15 residues. The CDR3 DNA is TGTGCCACCAGCAGAGGACTAGGGCGGGCCGGGGAGCTGTTTTTT. It encodes CATSRGLGRAGELFF.

This clone has a count of ten or more. V gene TRBV2 combines with J gene TRBJ1-1, with unresolved D. In germline, CDR1 is SNHLY, CDR2 FYNNEI. V was shortened by 4 bases and J by 5 bases, with 11 bases between the two germline ends. This CDR3 region has 13 residues. CDR3 nucleotides: TGTGCCAGCAGTGGAGGGCAGTGGACTGAAGCTTTCTTT. Protein sequence: CASSGGQWTEAFF.

The genes are TRBV7-8 and TRBJ2-1; 8 nucleotides line up with TRBD2. Germline lookup yields CDR1 SGHVS and CDR2 FQNEAQ. This CDR3 has 13 residues. With V trimmed by 4 bases and J by 6 bases, 2 bases remained unmatched. This CDR3 reads CASSSGLGNEQFF. The CDR3 DNA reads as TGTGCCAGCAGCTCGGGACTAGGCAATGAGCAGTTCTTC.

The V and J genes are TRBV18 and TRBJ2-2, with TRBD2 matching over 13 bases. Germline V gene data show CDR1 as KGHSH and CDR2 as LQKENI. V gave up 3 bases and J gave up 7 bases; unmatched junction bases: 8. CDR3 length: 17 amino acids. In nucleotides, the CDR3 is TGTGCCAGCTCACCTCCGGGACTAGCGGGGTTGAGCGGGGAGCTGTTTTTT. This encodes CASSPPGLAGLSGELFF.

In this sample, this clone turned up many times. The chain recombines TRBV4-2 with TRBJ2-1, with TRBD2 as a possible D gene (7 bases). Germline V gene sequence: CDR1 LGHNA, CDR2 YNFKEQ. The CDR3 length is 16 residues. Trimming stripped 0 bases from V and 8 bases from J, with 17 bases between. CDR3 region: CASSQDREGGPDEQFF. The CDR3 region has the DNA TGTGCCAGCAGCCAAGATCGAGAGGGGGGGCCGGATGAGCAGTTCTTC.

This clone was recorded only once. The J gene is TRBJ2-7, the V gene TRBV19; tentatively, D is TRBD2 (5 bases). Germline assignment: CDR1 LNHDA and CDR2 SQIVND (reference sequence). There are 13 residues in the CDR3. Deletions cut 3 bases from V and 7 bases from J, with 13 bases between. The CDR3 DNA follows: TGTGCCAGTAGTATCAAGCAGGACTTGGAGCAGTACTTC. This gives the protein CASSIKQDLEQYF.

The rearrangement uses TRBV9 and TRBJ2-7, with D possibly being TRBD1 (6 bases). V was trimmed by 0 bases and J by 2 bases, leaving 12 bases between them. The germline gives CDR1 SGDLS, CDR2 YYNGEE. This CDR3 is built from 15 residues. The CDR3: CASSVGVQGPYEQYF. The CDR3 nucleotides are TGTGCCAGCAGCGTAGGGGTCCAGGGGCCCTACGAGCAGTACTTC.

The chain carries TRBV24-1 and TRBJ1-4, with 9 nucleotides matching TRBD1. The CDR3 loop spans 15 amino acids. J gave up 10 bases and V 4 bases, and 9 bases lay outside the gene matches. Germline-derived CDR1 and CDR2 are KGHDR and SFDVKD. The DNA of the CDR3 is TGTGCCACCAGTGACACACGGGACAGGGACGTAAAACTGTTTTTT. Translated: CATSDTRDRDVKLFF.

The chain joins TRBV6-2 or TRBV6-3 to TRBJ2-2, with 14 bases identical to TRBD2. Germline trimming cut 4 bases from V and 7 bases from J; bases unmatched to any gene: 5. CDR1 is MNHEY, CDR2 SVGEGT, per germline. CDR3 length: 16 residues. CDR3 nucleotides: TGTGCCAGCAGTTCGACTAGCGGGGGGGCGCTCGGGGAGCTGTTTTTT. Its protein is CASSSTSGGALGELFF.

In its sample, this clone was seen once. The chain links TRBV5-1 to TRBJ2-7; 9 bases line up with TRBD1. The CDR3 spans 14 residues. CDR1 SGHRS and CDR2 YFSETQ come from the germline V gene. V trimming: 1 base; J trimming: 7 bases; junction bases outside the gene matches: 6. The CDR3 bases are TGCGCCAGCAGCTTGACAGGGGGCGCGGAGGAGCAGTACTTC. Protein sequence: CASSLTGGAEEQYF.

In its sample, this clone was seen once. This chain joins TRBV7-9 and TRBJ2-3, with 7 bases that match TRBD1. Trimming at V came to 5 bases and at J to 2 bases, leaving 4 bases not matched to a gene. This CDR3 has 14 amino acids. From germline, CDR1 is SEHNR and CDR2 FQNEAQ (reference sequence). The CDR3 protein is CASSQGQNTDTQYF. Here the CDR3 DNA reads TGTGCCAGCAGCCAGGGACAGAACACAGATACGCAGTATTTT.

The V call is TRBV5-1, the J call TRBJ2-7; 8 bases align to TRBD2. The length of the CDR3 is 14 residues. The J segment lost 0 bases and the V segment lost 4 bases, leaving 3 bases of the junction unmatched. The V gene's germline CDR1 is SGHRS and CDR2 YFSETQ. This chain's CDR3 is CASSPGTSSYEQYF. The CDR3 DNA is TGCGCCAGCAGCCCCGGGACTAGCTCCTACGAGCAGTACTTC.

The rearrangement joins TRBV5-8 to TRBJ2-7, with D maybe TRBD1 (5 bases). CDR3 length: 12 amino acids. CDR1 SGHTS and CDR2 YDEGEE come from the germline V gene. Trimming cost V 0 bases and J 10 bases, with 11 bases left between them. The chain's CDR3 is CASSLGRQSQYF. CDR3 DNA: TGTGCCAGCAGCTTGGGCCGACAGTCCCAGTACTTC.

The chain is built from TRBV19 and TRBJ1-5; D ambiguous. CDR3 length: 15 residues. Germline V gives CDR1 LNHDA, CDR2 SQIVND (reference sequence). Trimming removed 6 bases from V and 1 base from J, with 13 bases in between. As DNA, the CDR3 is TGTGCCAGTAGCACTAACTTAATAAGCAATCAGCCCCAGCATTTT. This gives the protein CASSTNLISNQPQHF.

V and J are TRBV12-3 or TRBV12-4 and TRBJ1-1, with D uncertain. This CDR3 contains 13 residues. V gave up 10 bases and J gave up 3 bases, with 15 bases separating them. CDR3 sequence (DNA): TGTGCCACCAGCCGCCGAGGAGACACTGAAGCTTTCTTT. Its protein is CATSRRGDTEAFF.

The chain joins TRBV2 to TRBJ2-7, with D possibly being TRBD2 (6 bases). From germline, CDR1 is SNHLY and CDR2 FYNNEI. This CDR3 has 12 amino acids. V was clipped by 7 bases and J by 4 bases, with 11 bases between them. Written as DNA, the CDR3 is TGTGCCAGCACCGGAGGGAATTACGAGCAGTACTTC. It specifies CASTGGNYEQYF.

This clone has ten or more counts. This chain uses TRBV19 with TRBJ2-7; D perhaps matches TRBD2 (6 bases). The length of the CDR3 is 12 residues. V lost 8 bases to trimming and J lost 3 bases, with 11 bases between them. In germline, CDR1 is LNHDA, CDR2 SQIVND (reference sequence). CDR3 in DNA: TGTGCCAGTGGGCGGGGTGACTACGAGCAGTACTTC. Translation gives CASGRGDYEQYF. The whole variable domain, filled in from reference TRBV19 and TRBJ2-7, reads DGGITQSPKYLFRKEGQNVTLSCEQNLNHDAMYWYRQDPGQGLRLIYYSQIVNDFQKGDIAEGYSVSREKKESFPLTVTSAQKNPTAFYLCASGRGDYEQYFGPGTRLTVT.

A single count supports this clone. The chain recombines TRBV3-1 (or the pseudogene TRBV3-2) with TRBJ2-5; D might be TRBD2 (5 bases). This CDR3 contains 16 residues. The V end was cut by 4 bases, the J end by 4 bases, with 19 bases between. Germline assignment: CDR1 LGHDT and CDR2 YNNKEL (reference sequence). The chain's CDR3 is CASSLKRYRDRETQYF. Written as DNA, the CDR3 is TGTGCCAGCAGCCTCAAGAGGTATCGGGATAGAGAGACCCAGTACTTC.

The chain combines TRBV28 with TRBJ1-2; D perhaps matches TRBD1 (6 bases). CDR1 MDHEN and CDR2 SYDVKM come from the germline V gene. Trimming shortened V by 10 bases and J by 4 bases, and 19 bases separated the two germline ends. This CDR3 contains 14 residues. In nucleotides, the CDR3 is TGTGCCACCGATACCCCCCTCAGGGGCTATGGCTACACCTTC. This sequence encodes CATDTPLRGYGYTF.

The rearrangement links TRBV5-1 to TRBJ1-3; D not resolved. The CDR3 length is 14 residues. The V end lost 4 bases, the J end lost 2 bases, and 10 bases lay between the germline ends. The germline V gene has CDR1 SGHRS and CDR2 YFSETQ. The CDR3 here is CASSPGGTGNTIYF. The CDR3 DNA follows: TGCGCCAGCAGCCCGGGAGGGACTGGAAACACCATATATTTT.

CDR3 DNA: TGTGCCAGCAGATCGAGCGGGGGCTCCTACGAGCAGTACTTC. This codes for CASRSSGGSYEQYF. The rearrangement joins TRBV6-5 to TRBJ2-7; 8 bases fit TRBD2. Per the germline V gene, CDR1 is MNHEY and CDR2 is SVGAGI. The CDR3 runs 14 residues. After removal of 6 bases from V and 0 bases from J, the junction contained 4 bases not matched to a gene.

This clone showed up just once. The chain recombines TRBV5-1 with TRBJ1-5; tentatively, D is TRBD1 (5 bases). CDR3 length equals 14 residues. Germline CDR1 and CDR2: SGHRS and YFSETQ. The germline V and J ends were trimmed by 1 base and 1 base, with 6 bases remaining between them. In DNA form, the CDR3 reads TGCGCCAGCAGCTTGTCAGGGAGCAATCAGCCCCAGCATTTT. This codes for CASSLSGSNQPQHF.

The gene calls are TRBV7-8 and TRBJ1-6; 7 bases fit TRBD1. J lost 14 bases, V lost 5 bases, and 15 bases had no gene match. This CDR3 is 15 amino acids long. Germline CDR1 and CDR2: SGHVS and FQNEAQ. DNA for the CDR3: TGTGCCAGCAGCACCACTCGGGGAGGACAGGCGGCCCTCCACTTT. Protein: CASSTTRGGQAALHF.

The V and J genes are TRBV30 and TRBJ2-7, with 10 bases identical to TRBD1. Germline V gene sequence: CDR1 GTSNPN, CDR2 SVGIG (reference sequence). This CDR3 comprises 15 residues. Trimming removed 4 bases from V and 6 bases from J; junction bases left unmatched: 12. For the CDR3, the DNA is TGTGCCTGGAAAACCCCGGGACAGGGGAGGCTCGAGCAGTACTTC. Residues: CAWKTPGQGRLEQYF.

The chain employs TRBV7-3 and TRBJ2-3; 7 bases are a match to TRBD2. The V gene end was trimmed by 2 bases and the J gene end by 3 bases; junction bases not matched to a gene: 5. This CDR3 spans 15 amino acids. The germline V gene encodes CDR1 SGHTA and CDR2 FQGTGA. For the CDR3, the DNA is TGTGCCAGCAGCTTAGGACTAGTAGATACAGATACGCAGTATTTT. Its translation is CASSLGLVDTDTQYF.